Each of the 2 T cell receptor beta chains below was sequenced from the same sample in a study of neurological immune-mediated disorders. One entry per CDR3 protein, called by TCRdb with MiXCR from the 5' RACE reads. The profile shows around 46,000 distinct CDR3 sequences, 25% of them singletons. The material sequenced was PBMCs. These receptors originate from a woman in her 70s in good health.

This clonotype was picked up many times. This rearrangement joins TRBV16 to TRBJ1-1; tentative D call: TRBD1 (5 bases). The CDR3 extends over 14 amino acids. CDR1 and CDR2 (germline): KGHSY, FQNENV. Trimming cost V 0 bases and J 2 bases, with 7 bases left between them. The CDR3: CASSQSGTNTEAFF. The CDR3 bases are TGTGCCAGCAGCCAATCCGGGACTAACACTGAAGCTTTCTTT.

This clonotype was counted only a few times. The V gene is TRBV2, the J gene TRBJ2-1, with 8 bases identical to TRBD2. V was pared by 7 bases and J by 2 bases, with 7 bases of the junction left unmatched. CDR3 length equals 15 residues. Germline lookup yields CDR1 SNHLY and CDR2 FYNNEI. The CDR3 DNA is TGTGCCAGCACCGAGCCGGGAGGGCCCTACAATGAGCAGTTCTTC. It is translated as CASTEPGGPYNEQFF.